This record concerns one TCR beta chain sequence. TCRdb reprocessed the 5' RACE reads and keeps a single row for each CDR3 protein, giving no DNA. This repertoire includes 500,000 to 600,000 distinct CDR3 sequences. This sample was included in a study of T cells expressing NK-cell markers. The germline gives CDR1 SGHAT, CDR2 FQDESV (reference sequence). The CDR3 sequence is 18 residues long. The receptor comes from a man aged 18 to 30 in good health. V and J are TRBV11-1 and TRBJ2-2; TCRdb's D call of TRBD1 is untestable without DNA. The specimen was blood T cells: a sorted CD56 or NKG2C T cell subset, CD4+ or CD8+ T cells, or bulk PBMC T cells (not recorded which). The CDR3 sequence: CASSSIKRGGMRTGELFF.